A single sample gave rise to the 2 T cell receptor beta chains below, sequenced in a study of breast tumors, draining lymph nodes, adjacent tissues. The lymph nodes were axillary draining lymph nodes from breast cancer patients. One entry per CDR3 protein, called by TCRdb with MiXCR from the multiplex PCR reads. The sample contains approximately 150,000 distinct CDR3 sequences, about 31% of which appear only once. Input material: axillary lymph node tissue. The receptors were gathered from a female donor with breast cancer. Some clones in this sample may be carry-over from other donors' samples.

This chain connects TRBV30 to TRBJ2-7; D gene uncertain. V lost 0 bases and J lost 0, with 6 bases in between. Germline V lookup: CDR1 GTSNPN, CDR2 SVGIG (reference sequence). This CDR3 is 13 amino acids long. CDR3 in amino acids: CAWSVLSSYEQYF. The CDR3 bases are TGTGCCTGGAGTGTACTAAGCTCCTACGAGCAGTACTTC.

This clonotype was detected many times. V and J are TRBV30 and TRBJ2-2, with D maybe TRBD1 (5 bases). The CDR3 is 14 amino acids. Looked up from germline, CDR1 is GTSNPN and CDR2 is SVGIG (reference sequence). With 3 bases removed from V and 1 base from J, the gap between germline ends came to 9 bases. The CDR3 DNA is TGTGCCTGGAGAGTGGGGCTGAACACCGGGGAGCTGTTTTTT. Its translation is CAWRVGLNTGELFF.